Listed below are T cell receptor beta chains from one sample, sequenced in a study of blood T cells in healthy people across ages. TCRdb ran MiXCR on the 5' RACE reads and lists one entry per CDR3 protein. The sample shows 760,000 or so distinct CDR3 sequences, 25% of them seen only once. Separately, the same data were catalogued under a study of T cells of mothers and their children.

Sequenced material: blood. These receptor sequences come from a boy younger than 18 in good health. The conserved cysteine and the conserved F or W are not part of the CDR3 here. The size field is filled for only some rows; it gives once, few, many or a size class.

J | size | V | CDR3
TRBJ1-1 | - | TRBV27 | ASSQGYNTEAF
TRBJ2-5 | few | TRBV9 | ASSVEGRNQETQY
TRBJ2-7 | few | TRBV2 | ASRRSVRNYEQY
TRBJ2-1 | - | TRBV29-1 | SVEFGGGQF
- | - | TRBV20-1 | SARPGTSSSDEQF
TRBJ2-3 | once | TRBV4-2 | ASSQAISRGDTQY
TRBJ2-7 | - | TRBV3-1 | ATRLGKGSEQY
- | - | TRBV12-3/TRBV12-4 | ASSISGERGNEQF
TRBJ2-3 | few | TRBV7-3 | ASSLLDPPDTQY
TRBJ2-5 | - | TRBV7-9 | SSSKSIIPGETQY
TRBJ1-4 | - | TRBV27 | ASAEIVNEKLF
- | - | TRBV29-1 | SVEFPGRYEQY
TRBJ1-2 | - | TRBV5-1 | ASRSGEYGYT
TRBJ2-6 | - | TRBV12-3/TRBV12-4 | ASSAQSSSGANVLT
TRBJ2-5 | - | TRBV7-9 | ASSPLHQETRY
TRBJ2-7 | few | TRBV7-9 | ASSSPGGLEQY
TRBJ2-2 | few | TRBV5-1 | ASSLELAGAPNTGELF
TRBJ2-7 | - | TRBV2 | ASSAGSGRGEQY
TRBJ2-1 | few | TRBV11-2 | ASSFIDLRNTYNEQF
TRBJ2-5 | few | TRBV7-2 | ASRLGTALGETQY
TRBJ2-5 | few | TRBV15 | ATSRVDTMGQGARETQY
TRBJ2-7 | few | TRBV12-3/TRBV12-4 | ASSPPELEGYEQH
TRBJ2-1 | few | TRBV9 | ASSVSSGSRVFYNEQF
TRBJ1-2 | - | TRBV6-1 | ASSEGRVRGYT
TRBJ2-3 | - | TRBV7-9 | ASRQLAASTDTQY
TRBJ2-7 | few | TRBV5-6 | ASSLDRPTYEQY
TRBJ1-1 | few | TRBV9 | ASSVGGYTEAF
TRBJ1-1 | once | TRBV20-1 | SASPRTGLFEAF
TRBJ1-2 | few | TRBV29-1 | SVDAFTGDYGYT
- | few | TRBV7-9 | ASSLAGLAGVDEQF
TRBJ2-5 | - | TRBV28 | ASSRPRQGPGTQY
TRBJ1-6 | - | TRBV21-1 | ASSTHSKGGDDSPLH
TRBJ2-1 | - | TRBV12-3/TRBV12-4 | ASSNRDNLYNEQF
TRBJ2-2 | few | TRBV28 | ASSFRGSTTGELF
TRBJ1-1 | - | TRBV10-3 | AIRLGGTTEAF
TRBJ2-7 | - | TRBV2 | ASSDSPKGGLYTEQY
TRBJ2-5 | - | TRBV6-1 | ASSQDGLAIQETQY
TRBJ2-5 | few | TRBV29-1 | KASGPYTGTQY
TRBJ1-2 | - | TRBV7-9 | ASSLADDRVGYGYT
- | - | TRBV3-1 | ASSQEAERKDEQY
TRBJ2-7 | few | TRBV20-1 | SARDPSYEQY
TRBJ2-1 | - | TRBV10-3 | AIRDRLALNANEQF
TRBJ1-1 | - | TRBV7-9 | ASSLAEGSEAF
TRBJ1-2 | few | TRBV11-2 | ASSSLIRQGEGYT
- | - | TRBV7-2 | ASSLAPSTYEQY
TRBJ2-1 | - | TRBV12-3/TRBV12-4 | ASSLVGDRNHNEQF
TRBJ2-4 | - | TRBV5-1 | ASSHGGVGNIQY
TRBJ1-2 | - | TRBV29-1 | SGVGVNYGYT
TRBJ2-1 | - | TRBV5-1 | ASSFSGPIGSYNEQF
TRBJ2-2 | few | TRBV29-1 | SVLGTGKRNTGELF
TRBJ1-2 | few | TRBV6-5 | ASSASSNYGYT
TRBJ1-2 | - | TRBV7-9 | ASSLGQVGHGYT
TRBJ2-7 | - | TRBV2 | ASGGQVHYEQY